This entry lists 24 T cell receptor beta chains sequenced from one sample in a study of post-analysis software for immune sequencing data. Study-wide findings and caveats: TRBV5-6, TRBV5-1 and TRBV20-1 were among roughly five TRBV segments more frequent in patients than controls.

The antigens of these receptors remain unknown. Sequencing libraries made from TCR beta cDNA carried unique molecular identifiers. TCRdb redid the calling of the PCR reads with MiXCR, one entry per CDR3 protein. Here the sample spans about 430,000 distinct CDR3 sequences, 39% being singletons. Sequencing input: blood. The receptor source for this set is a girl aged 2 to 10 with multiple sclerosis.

CDR3 DNA: TGTGCCAGCAGCCAAGAGGACGGATACCAAGAGACCCAGTACTTC. Translation gives CASSQEDGYQETQYF. The chain recombines TRBV14 with TRBJ2-5; D unclear. The CDR3 is 15 residues long. The germline CDR1 and CDR2 sequences are SGHDN and FVKESK. Trimming pared 0 bases from V and 0 bases from J, leaving 8 bases between. The full variable domain, rest sourced from reference TRBV14 and TRBJ2-5, is EAGVTQFPSHSVIEKGQTVTLRCDPISGHDNLYWYRRVMGKEIKFLLHFVKESKQDESGMPNNRFLAERTGGTYSTLKVQPAELEDSGVYFCASSQEDGYQETQYFGPGTRLLVL.

The CDR3 protein is CASSGGTGSSNEQFF. DNA of the CDR3: TGTGCCAGCAGCGGGGGGACAGGCAGCAGCAATGAGCAGTTCTTC. The chain links TRBV7-8 to TRBJ2-1; TRBD1 matches at 8 bases. Unmatched junction bases numbered 9, after V lost 5 bases and J lost 6 bases. Germline values: CDR1 SGHVS, CDR2 FQNEAQ. CDR3 size: 15 residues.

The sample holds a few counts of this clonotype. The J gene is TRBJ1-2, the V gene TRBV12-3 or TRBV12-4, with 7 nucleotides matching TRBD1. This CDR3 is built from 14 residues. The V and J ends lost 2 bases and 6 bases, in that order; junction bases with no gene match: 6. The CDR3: CASSLRDRSNGYTF. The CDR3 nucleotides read TGTGCCAGCAGTTTAAGGGACAGATCTAATGGCTACACCTTC.

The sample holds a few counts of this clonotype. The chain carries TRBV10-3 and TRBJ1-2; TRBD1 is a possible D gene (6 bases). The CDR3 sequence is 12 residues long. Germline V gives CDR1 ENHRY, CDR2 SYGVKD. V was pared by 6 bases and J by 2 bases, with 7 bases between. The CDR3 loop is CAISQGNYGYTF. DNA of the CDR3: TGTGCCATCAGCCAGGGGAACTATGGCTACACCTTC.

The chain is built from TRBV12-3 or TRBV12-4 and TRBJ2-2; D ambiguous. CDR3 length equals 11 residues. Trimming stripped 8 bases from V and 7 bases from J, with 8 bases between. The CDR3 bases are TGTGCCAGCCATGCCTTCGGGGAGCTGTTTTTT. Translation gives CASHAFGELFF.

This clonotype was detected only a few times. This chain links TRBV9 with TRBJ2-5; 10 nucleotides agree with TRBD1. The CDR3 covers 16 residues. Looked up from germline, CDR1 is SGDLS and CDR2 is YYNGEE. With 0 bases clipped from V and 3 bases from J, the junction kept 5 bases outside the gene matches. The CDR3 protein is CASSVAGDRGEETQYF. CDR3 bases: TGTGCCAGCAGCGTAGCGGGGGACAGGGGAGAAGAGACCCAGTACTTC.

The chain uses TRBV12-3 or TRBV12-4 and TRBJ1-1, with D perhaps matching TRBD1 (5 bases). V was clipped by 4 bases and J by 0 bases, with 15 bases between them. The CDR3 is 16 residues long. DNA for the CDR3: TGTGCCAGCAGTTCCAGATCGGGGGGGATGAACACTGAAGCTTTCTTT. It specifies CASSSRSGGMNTEAFF.

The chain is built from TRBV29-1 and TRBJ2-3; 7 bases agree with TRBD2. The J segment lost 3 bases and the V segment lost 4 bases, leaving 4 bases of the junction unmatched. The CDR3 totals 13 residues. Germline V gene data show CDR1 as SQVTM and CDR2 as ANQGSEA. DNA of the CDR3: TGCAGCGTTGGGCGGCGGGAGACAGATACGCAGTATTTT. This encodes CSVGRRETDTQYF.

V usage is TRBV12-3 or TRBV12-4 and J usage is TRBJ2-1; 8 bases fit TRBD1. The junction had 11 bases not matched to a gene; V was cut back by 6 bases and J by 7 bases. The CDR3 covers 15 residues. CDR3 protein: CASRPTGGSMNEQFF. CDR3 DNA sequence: TGTGCCAGCAGGCCCACAGGGGGGAGTATGAATGAGCAGTTCTTC.

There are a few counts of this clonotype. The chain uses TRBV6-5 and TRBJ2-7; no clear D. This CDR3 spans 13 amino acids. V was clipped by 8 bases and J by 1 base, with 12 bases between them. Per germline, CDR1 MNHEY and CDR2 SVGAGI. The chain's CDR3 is CASGPFLSYEQYF. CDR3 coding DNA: TGTGCCAGCGGCCCTTTCTTATCCTACGAGCAGTACTTC.

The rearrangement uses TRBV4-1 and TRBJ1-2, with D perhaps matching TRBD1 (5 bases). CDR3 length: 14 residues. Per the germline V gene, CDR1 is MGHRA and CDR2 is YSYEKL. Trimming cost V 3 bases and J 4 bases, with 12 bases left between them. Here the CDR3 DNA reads TGCGCCAGCAGCCAGGGGGGTTTAAGCTATGGCTACACCTTC. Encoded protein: CASSQGGLSYGYTF.

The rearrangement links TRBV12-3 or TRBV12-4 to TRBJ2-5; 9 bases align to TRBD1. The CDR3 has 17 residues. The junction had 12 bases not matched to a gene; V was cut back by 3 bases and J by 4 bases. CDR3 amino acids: CASSFGWTGVGGETQYF. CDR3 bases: TGTGCCAGCAGTTTCGGGTGGACAGGGGTTGGAGGAGAGACCCAGTACTTC.

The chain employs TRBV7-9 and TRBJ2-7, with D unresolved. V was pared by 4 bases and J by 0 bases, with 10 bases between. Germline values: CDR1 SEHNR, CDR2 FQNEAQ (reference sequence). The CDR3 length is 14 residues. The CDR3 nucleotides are TGTGCCAGCAGCTCGAGCGTGATCTCCTACGAGCAGTACTTC. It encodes CASSSSVISYEQYF. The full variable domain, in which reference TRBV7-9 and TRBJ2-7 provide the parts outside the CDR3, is DTGVSQNPRHKITKRGQNVTFRCDPISEHNRLYWYRQTLGQGPEFLTYFQNEAQLEKSRLLSDRFSAERPKGSFSTLEIQRTEQGDSAMYLCASSSSVISYEQYFGPGTRLTVT.

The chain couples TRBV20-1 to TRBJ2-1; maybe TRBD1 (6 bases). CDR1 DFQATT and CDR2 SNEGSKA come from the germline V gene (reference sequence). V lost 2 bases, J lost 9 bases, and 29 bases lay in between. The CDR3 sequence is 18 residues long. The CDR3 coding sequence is TGCAGTGCTAGAACGCTTGGGGCAGGGGTCCTACCACTGCCTGAGCAGTTCTTC. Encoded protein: CSARTLGAGVLPLPEQFF.

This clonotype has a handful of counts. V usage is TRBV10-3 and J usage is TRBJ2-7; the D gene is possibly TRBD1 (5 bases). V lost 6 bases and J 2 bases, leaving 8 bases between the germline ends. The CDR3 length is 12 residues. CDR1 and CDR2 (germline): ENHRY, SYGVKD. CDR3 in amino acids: CAIRQEAYEQYF. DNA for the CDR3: TGTGCCATCAGACAGGAAGCCTACGAGCAGTACTTC.

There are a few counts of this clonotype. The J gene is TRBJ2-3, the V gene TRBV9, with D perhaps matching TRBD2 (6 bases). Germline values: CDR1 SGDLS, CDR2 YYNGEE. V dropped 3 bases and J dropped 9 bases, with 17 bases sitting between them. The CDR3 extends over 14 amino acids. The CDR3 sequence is CASSAEEGGITQYF. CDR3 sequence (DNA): TGTGCCAGCAGCGCAGAGGAGGGAGGAATCACGCAGTATTTT.

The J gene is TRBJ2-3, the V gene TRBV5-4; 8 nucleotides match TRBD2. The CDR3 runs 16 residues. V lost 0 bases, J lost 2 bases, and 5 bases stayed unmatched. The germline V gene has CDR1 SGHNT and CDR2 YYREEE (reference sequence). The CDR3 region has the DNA TGTGCCAGCAGCTTGGAGGGGACTAGGTTCACAGATACGCAGTATTTT. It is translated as CASSLEGTRFTDTQYF.

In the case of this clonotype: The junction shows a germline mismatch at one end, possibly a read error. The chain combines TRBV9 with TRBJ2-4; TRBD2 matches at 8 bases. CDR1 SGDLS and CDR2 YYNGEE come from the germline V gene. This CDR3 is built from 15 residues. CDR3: CACSVGELAENIQYF. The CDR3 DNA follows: TGTGCCTGCAGCGTTGGAGAACTAGCGGAGAACATTCAGTACTTC.

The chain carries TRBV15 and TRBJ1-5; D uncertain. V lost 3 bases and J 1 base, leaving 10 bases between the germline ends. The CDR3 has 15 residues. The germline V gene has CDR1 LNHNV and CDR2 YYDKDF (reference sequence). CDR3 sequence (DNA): TGTGCCACCAGCAGGCCTTTTAGGAGCAATCAGCCCCAGCATTTT. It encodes CATSRPFRSNQPQHF.

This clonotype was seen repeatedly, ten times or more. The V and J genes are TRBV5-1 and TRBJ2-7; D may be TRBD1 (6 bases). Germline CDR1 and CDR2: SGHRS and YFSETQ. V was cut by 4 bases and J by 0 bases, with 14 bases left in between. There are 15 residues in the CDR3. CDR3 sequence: CASSVRDTSSYEQYF. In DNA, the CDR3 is TGCGCCAGCAGCGTCCGGGACACAAGCTCCTACGAGCAGTACTTC.

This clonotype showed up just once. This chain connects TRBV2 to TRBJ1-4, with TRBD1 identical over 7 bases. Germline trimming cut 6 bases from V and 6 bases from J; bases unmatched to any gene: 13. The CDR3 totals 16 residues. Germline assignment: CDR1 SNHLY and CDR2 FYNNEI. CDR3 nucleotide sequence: TGTGCCAGCAGCGGACCACAGGGGAGGAGAGATGAAAAACTGTTTTTT. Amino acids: CASSGPQGRRDEKLFF.

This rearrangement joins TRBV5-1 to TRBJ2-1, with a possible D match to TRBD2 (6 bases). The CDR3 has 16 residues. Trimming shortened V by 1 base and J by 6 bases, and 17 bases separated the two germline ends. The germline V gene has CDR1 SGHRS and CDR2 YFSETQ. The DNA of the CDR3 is TGCGCCAGCAGCTTGACAGTGACTAGTGGAACCAATGAGCAGTTCTTC. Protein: CASSLTVTSGTNEQFF.

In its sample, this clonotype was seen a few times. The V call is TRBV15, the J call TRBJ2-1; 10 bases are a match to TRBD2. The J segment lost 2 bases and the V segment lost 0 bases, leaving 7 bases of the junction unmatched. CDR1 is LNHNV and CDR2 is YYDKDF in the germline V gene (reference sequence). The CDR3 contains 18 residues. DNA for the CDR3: TGTGCCACCAGCAGAGAGCTAGCGGGGGCTTTAACCTACAATGAGCAGTTCTTC. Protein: CATSRELAGALTYNEQFF.

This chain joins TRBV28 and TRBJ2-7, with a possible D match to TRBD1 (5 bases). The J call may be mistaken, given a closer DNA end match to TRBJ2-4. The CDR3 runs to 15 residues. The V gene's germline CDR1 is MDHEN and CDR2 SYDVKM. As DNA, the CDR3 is TGTGCCAGCAGAATCGGAGCAGGGACCAAAAACATTCAGTACTTC. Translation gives CASRIGAGTKNIQYF.